This TCR beta chain was obtained from a study of T cells in Graves' hyperthyroidism and ophthalmopathy. Points from the study as a whole: It was a median around 6 months before onset that the model predicted ophthalmopathy.

Of note for this clonotype: Its antigen is not known.

Amplification yielded TCR beta CDR3 regions, with RNA transcripts as the source. The primer set for the first-round RT-PCR of the TCR CDR3 was HTBI. Each CDR3 protein is one row after TCRdb ran MiXCR on the multiplex PCR reads. The sample yields about 770,000 distinct CDR3 sequences, about 17% seen once. Predating any ophthalmopathy symptoms, the blood sample was taken at first hyperthyroidism diagnosis. Sequencing input: blood. The receptor was isolated from a woman in her 50s with Graves' hyperthyroidism that later progressed to Graves' ophthalmopathy.

CDR3 in amino acids: CASSARGGPYEQYF. The CDR3 region has the DNA TGTGCCAGCAGCGCCCGGGGGGGGCCCTACGAGCAGTACTTC. The chain recombines TRBV9 with TRBJ2-7; 8 nucleotides agree with TRBD2. This CDR3 has 14 residues. V lost 3 bases and J lost 2; bases outside the gene matches: 4. Germline assignment: CDR1 SGDLS and CDR2 YYNGEE. Full variable domain (remainder filled in from reference TRBV9 and TRBJ2-7): DSGVTQTPKHLITATGQRVTLRCSPRSGDLSVYWYQQSLDQGLQFLIQYYNGEERAKGNILERFSAQQFPDLHSELNLSSLELGDSALYFCASSARGGPYEQYFGPGTRLTVT.